These 15 T cell receptor beta chains originate from one sample sequenced in a study of T cells in Graves' hyperthyroidism and ophthalmopathy. RNA transcripts yielded amplified TCR beta CDR3 regions. First-round RT-PCR of the TCR CDR3 relied on the HTBI primer set. TCRdb redid the calling of the multiplex PCR reads with MiXCR, one entry per CDR3 protein. The table shows roughly 740,000 distinct CDR3 sequences, with about 17% occurring only once. Material: blood. The receptor set was obtained from a man aged 18 to 29 with Graves' hyperthyroidism.

The chain uses TRBV4-3 and TRBJ2-7; D not certain. The CDR3 has 14 residues. Germline CDR1 LGHNA, CDR2 YSLEER. V was clipped by 0 bases and J by 0 bases, with 6 bases between them. CDR3 coding DNA: TGCGCCAGCAGCCAAGAGACGGTCTCCTACGAGCAGTACTTC. It encodes CASSQETVSYEQYF.

This clonotype was seen repeatedly, ten times or more. The chain has TRBV10-3 and TRBJ2-1; 11 bases align to TRBD2. The germline V gene has CDR1 ENHRY and CDR2 SYGVKD. The trim removed 10 bases at V and 4 bases at J, leaving 9 bases unmatched. The CDR3 is made up of 15 amino acids. CDR3 protein: CATAMTSGIYNEQFF. The CDR3 DNA follows: TGTGCCACCGCAATGACTAGCGGGATTTACAATGAGCAGTTCTTC.

This clonotype was recorded at least ten times. The chain couples TRBV20-1 to TRBJ1-6, with D tentatively TRBD1 (5 bases). This CDR3 has 14 residues. Trimming left V 3 bases short and J 6 bases short, with 12 bases between. The germline V gene has CDR1 DFQATT and CDR2 SNEGSKA (reference sequence). DNA for the CDR3: TGCAGTGCTAGTAAAGGGGCGGTTAATTCACCCCTCCACTTT. It codes for CSASKGAVNSPLHF.

This clonotype appeared many times. The chain couples TRBV2 to TRBJ2-3; no definite D call. Per germline, CDR1 SNHLY and CDR2 FYNNEI. V lost 3 bases and J 2 bases, leaving 9 bases between the germline ends. This CDR3 is 14 amino acids long. The CDR3 spells CASSDRWDTDTQYF. The DNA for the CDR3 is TGTGCCAGCAGTGATCGATGGGACACAGATACGCAGTATTTT.

This clonotype was found a few times. The V call is TRBV14, the J call TRBJ1-2, with D uncertain. The ends were cut back, 0 bases at V and 3 bases at J, with 8 bases in the middle. Germline V gives CDR1 SGHDN, CDR2 FVKESK. The CDR3 contains 14 residues. In nucleotides, the CDR3 is TGTGCCAGCAGCCAAGATCTTGTGGACTATGGCTACACCTTC. Translating gives CASSQDLVDYGYTF.

The V and J genes are TRBV5-5 and TRBJ2-2; D may correspond to TRBD1 or TRBD2 (7 bases each). The germline V and J ends were trimmed by 1 base and 4 bases, with 11 bases remaining between them. Looked up from germline, CDR1 is SGHKS and CDR2 is YYEKEE (reference sequence). The CDR3 spans 15 residues. As DNA, the CDR3 is TGTGCCAGCAGCTTGCCCAGGGGGGGCACCGGGGAGCTGTTTTTT. Encoded protein: CASSLPRGGTGELFF.

Points on this clonotype: A much larger clone differs by one base, so this may be a read error. V gene TRBV15 combines with J gene TRBJ1-5; TRBD1 agrees at 10 bases. The junction had 6 bases not matched to a gene; V was cut back by 5 bases and J by 5 bases. This CDR3 is 15 amino acids long. Germline V gives CDR1 LNHNV, CDR2 YYDKDF (reference sequence). CDR3 in DNA: TGTGCCACCAGCGATGACAGGGGGCACGATCAGCCCCAGCATTTT. Its protein product is CATSDDRGHDQPQHF.

As concerns this clonotype: The junction and the germline gene differ at one end; a read error may be behind it. This rearrangement joins TRBV18 to TRBJ2-2; 7 positions match TRBD1. The CDR3 runs to 17 residues. Per germline, CDR1 KGHSH and CDR2 LQKENI. The CDR3 loop is CASPPYRGNVNTGELFF. CDR3 bases: TGTGCCAGCCCACCCTACAGGGGAAACGTGAACACCGGGGAGCTGTTTTTT.

With regard to this clonotype: It may be a read error: a sequence one base away is much more abundant. This chain links TRBV27 with TRBJ1-1; D not certain. The germline V and J ends were trimmed by 2 bases and 1 base, with 8 bases remaining between them. Germline V gives CDR1 MNHEY, CDR2 SMNVEV (reference sequence). This CDR3 contains 14 residues. The CDR3 coding sequence is TGTGCCAGCAGTTTAGACACGTGGAACACTGAAGCTTTCTTT. As protein: CASSLDTWNTEAFF.

The chain uses TRBV12-3 or TRBV12-4 and TRBJ1-4, with D uncertain. The length of the CDR3 is 16 residues. The V gene lost 1 base and the J gene lost 4 bases, with 13 bases spanning the gap. The CDR3 DNA is TGTGCCAGCAGTTTAGGGTCTGGACGCCGTAATGAAAAACTGTTTTTT. Protein product: CASSLGSGRRNEKLFF.

This clonotype was found a few times. This may stem from a read error, because a much larger clone lies one nucleotide away. This sequence joins TRBV11-2 and TRBJ2-7, with 9 bases matching TRBD2. V trimming: 5 bases; J trimming: 2 bases; junction bases outside the gene matches: 4. CDR3 size: 14 residues. Germline CDR1 is SGHAT and CDR2 is FQNNGV. The CDR3 nucleotides read TGTGCCAGCAGCCCTAGCGGGAACACCTACGAGCAGTACTTC. Protein product: CASSPSGNTYEQYF.

V is TRBV12-3 or TRBV12-4 and J is TRBJ1-4; 7 bases are a match to TRBD1. The V gene end was trimmed by 6 bases and the J gene end by 0 bases; junction bases not matched to a gene: 7. The CDR3 consists of 16 residues. The CDR3 DNA follows: TGTGCCAGCAGGGAGGGACAGTATGCAACTAATGAAAAACTGTTTTTT. It yields the protein CASREGQYATNEKLFF.

Only a few counts were recorded for this clonotype. The chain recombines TRBV12-3 or TRBV12-4 with TRBJ1-3; D not resolved. V shed 0 bases and J shed 0 bases, with 12 bases lying between them. This CDR3 region has 17 residues. CDR3 nucleotides: TGTGCCAGCAGTTTAGCTCTCCGAACGAGCTCTGGAAACACCATATATTTT. Amino acid sequence: CASSLALRTSSGNTIYF.

The table lists this clonotype with many counts. The rearrangement uses TRBV7-2 and TRBJ2-5, with TRBD2 as a possible D gene (5 bases). The CDR3 runs 14 residues. V was shortened by 3 bases and J by 5 bases, with 13 bases between the two germline ends. The germline gives CDR1 SGHTA, CDR2 FQGNSA. The CDR3 protein is CASSFNGLGETQYF. DNA of the CDR3: TGTGCCAGCAGCTTCAACGGACTCGGGGAGACCCAGTACTTC.

This clonotype was counted at least ten times. The chain is built from TRBV30 and TRBJ2-2, with a possible D match to TRBD2 (5 bases). Trimming shortened V by 5 bases and J by 6 bases, and 13 bases separated the two germline ends. Per germline, CDR1 GTSNPN and CDR2 SVGIG (reference sequence). The CDR3 sequence is 13 residues long. CDR3 residues: CAWGESVAGELFF. CDR3 in DNA: TGTGCCTGGGGGGAGTCAGTTGCCGGGGAGCTGTTTTTT.